A selection of T cell receptor beta chains follows, all from one sample in a study of T cells in lung cancer brain metastases. Assay used: immunoSEQ multiplex PCR; TCRdb lists only in-frame clones, some missing. The sample holds approximately 5,500 clones, approximately 84% seen once. Sequenced material: tumor tissue from a brain metastasis. The source is a man in his forties or fifties with non-small cell lung cancer that had spread to the brain. CDR3s include the opening cysteine and the closing phenylalanine or tryptophan. Fields, in order: CDR3 length, J gene, V gene, CDR3 protein.

>13|TRBJ2-5|TRBV2
CASRAGSQETQYF
>13|TRBJ1-2|TRBV5-4
CASSVTGVYGYTF
>13|TRBJ1-5|TRBV15
CVTSGEFNQPQHF
>15|TRBJ1-1|TRBV18
CASSRPGQRYTEAFF
>15|TRBJ1-5|TRBV11-2
CASSLGSGGSQPQHF
>18|TRBJ1-6|TRBV14
CASSQDMAKKLYNSPLHF
>17|TRBJ1-4|TRBV14
CASSHSSDSATNEKLFF
>17|TRBJ2-7|TRBV5-1
CASSLAGWDSGNYEQYF
>14|TRBJ1-5|TRBV21-1
CASAKQGSGQPQHF
>16|TRBJ2-1|TRBV6-5
CASSYDPDRVYNEQFF
>14|TRBJ1-2|TRBV30
CAWSVTQENYGYTF
>16|TRBJ2-2|TRBV4-3
CASSLSGHKNTGELFF
>16|TRBJ2-3|TRBV10-2
CASSESAGLYTDTQYF
>14|TRBJ2-1|TRBV7-3
CASSLRGDYNEQFF
>12|TRBJ2-3|TRBV19
CASTSDTDTQYF
>13|TRBJ2-5|TRBV30
CAALTSGGKAQYF
>13|TRBJ1-2|TRBV10-3
CAISEQGAYGYTF
>12|TRBJ2-2|TRBV25-1
CASGLNTGELFF
>17|TRBJ2-7|TRBV4-2
CASSLSAPSLTNYEQYF
>14|TRBJ2-2|TRBV7-9
CASSLVRDTGELFF
>13|TRBJ2-1|TRBV11-2
CASSLDRVNEQFF
>14|TRBJ1-2|TRBV25-1
CASSDRDRAYGYTF
>14|TRBJ1-5|TRBV15
CATSSGQGNQPQHF
>13|TRBJ1-2|TRBV28
CASSRVLSYGYTF
>16|TRBJ1-3|TRBV11-2
CASSLGVSSSGNTIYF
>14|TRBJ2-7|TRBV29-1
CSVGGQGLSSEQYF
>14|TRBJ1-6|TRBV5-6
CASSLVVWDSPFHF
>15|TRBJ1-2|TRBV4-1
CASSQPDRAFSANTF
>13|TRBJ1-1|TRBV7-2
CASSRQGNTEAFF
>15|TRBJ1-2|TRBV19
CASSSKGNLNYGYTF
>15|TRBJ2-7|TRBV5-1
CASSGGVGGVFEQYF
>16|TRBJ1-6|TRBV30
CAWRDRGRSYNSPLHF
>13|TRBJ2-2|TRBV25-1
CASSGVGTGELFF
>15|TRBJ2-3|TRBV11-2
CASSFGQGVTDTQYF
>17|TRBJ2-5|TRBV28
CASSLGPDRRVLETQYF
>12|TRBJ1-1|TRBV19
CASRQRNTEAFF
>16|TRBJ2-4|TRBV9
CASSVGPGGSSNIQYF
>16|TRBJ1-1|TRBV4-3
CASSQEPQGANTEAFF
>15|TRBJ2-7|TRBV6-5
CASAEQFVQNYEQYF
>17|TRBJ2-5|TRBV27
CASSLSGGSGGRETQYF
>16|TRBJ2-1|TRBV6-6
CASSVSLANTYNEQFF
>15|TRBJ1-1|TRBV10-1
CASSESTGTFNRAFF
>15|TRBJ2-5|TRBV19
CASSPGTLLQETQYF
>14|TRBJ2-7|TRBV27
CASSLSEISYEQYF
>16|TRBJ2-6|TRBV19
CASSFGLFSGANVLTF
>12|TRBJ1-2|TRBV6-1
CASERNNYGYTF